Listed here are 11 T cell receptor beta chains from one sample, sequenced in a study of cytomegalovirus exposure and HLA in healthy donors. Primers: 60 Vbeta forward and 13 Jbeta reverse. Method: immunoSEQ multiplex PCR; TCRdb's copy keeps in-frame clones and lacks some. This table holds fewer than 150,000 clones. Sequencing was performed on PBMCs. The receptors here all came from a young man in good health and CMV-seronegative.

The V gene is TRBV27, the J gene TRBJ2-7, with 7 nucleotides matching TRBD1. CDR1 is MNHEY, CDR2 SMNVEV, per germline (reference sequence). V was clipped by 5 bases and J by 1 base; unmatched bases: 8. The CDR3 has 15 amino acids. The CDR3 protein is CASSPFGTESYEQYF. The CDR3 DNA reads TGTGCCAGCAGTCCCTTTGGGACAGAATCCTACGAGCAGTACTTC.

The chain is built from TRBV5-4 and TRBJ2-1; 7 positions agree with TRBD2. The CDR3 contains 14 residues. From germline, CDR1 is SGHNT and CDR2 YYREEE (reference sequence). Trimming took 2 bases from V and 8 from J; bases not matched to a gene: 7. The CDR3 is CASSLGGGFDEQFF. DNA for the CDR3: TGTGCCAGCAGCTTAGGCGGGGGATTTGATGAGCAGTTCTTC.

V gene TRBV27 combines with J gene TRBJ1-5; D not certain. The ends were cut back, 1 base at V and 1 base at J, with 11 bases in the middle. The CDR3 has 16 residues. CDR1 and CDR2 (germline): MNHEY, SMNVEV (reference sequence). The CDR3 coding sequence is TGTGCCAGCAGTTTATGGGCCCTGAACAGCAATCAGCCCCAGCATTTT. The encoded protein is CASSLWALNSNQPQHF.

The genes are TRBV29-1 and TRBJ2-1; TRBD1 agrees at 9 bases. In germline, CDR1 is SQVTM, CDR2 ANQGSEA. The CDR3 sequence is 13 residues long. CDR3 in amino acids: CTALGQGNNEQFF. CDR3 coding DNA: TGCACCGCTTTGGGACAGGGAAACAATGAGCAGTTCTTC.

This CDR3 is CASSPVLHSYEQYF. CDR3 in DNA: TGTGCCAGCTCACCGGTTCTCCACTCCTACGAGCAGTACTTC. This chain connects TRBV18 to TRBJ2-5; D unresolved. The DNA end is more similar to TRBJ2-7, so the J call may be wrong. The germline V gene has CDR1 KGHSH and CDR2 LQKENI. The CDR3 extends over 14 amino acids.

The chain carries TRBV7-2 and TRBJ1-4; maybe TRBD1 (5 bases). V was cut by 3 bases and J by 14 bases, with 22 bases left in between. This CDR3 is 15 amino acids long. CDR1 SGHTA and CDR2 FQGNSA come from the germline V gene. CDR3 sequence reads: CASSFDPRVGGKLFF. The CDR3 nucleotides read TGTGCCAGCAGCTTCGACCCCAGGGTCGGAGGGAAGCTGTTTTTT.

The chain has TRBV28 and TRBJ1-2; 9 bases agree with TRBD1. Germline V gene lookup returns CDR1 MDHEN and CDR2 SYDVKM. V was clipped by 7 bases and J by 4 bases; unmatched bases: 13. This CDR3 contains 16 residues. The CDR3, as DNA: TGTGCCAGCACCACTACCGGGACAGGGCGGGTCTATGGCTACACCTTC. It yields the protein CASTTTGTGRVYGYTF.

The rearrangement joins TRBV4-1 to TRBJ2-1, with a possible D match to TRBD2 (6 bases). From germline, CDR1 is MGHRA and CDR2 YSYEKL. The V end was cut by 0 bases, the J end by 1 base, with 13 bases between. This CDR3 region has 17 residues. The CDR3 loop reads CASSQERRGRSYNEQFF. Here the CDR3 DNA reads TGCGCCAGCAGCCAAGAAAGGCGGGGTAGGTCCTACAATGAGCAGTTCTTC.

This chain links TRBV19 with TRBJ1-1; D is ambiguous. The CDR3 sequence is 14 residues long. Trimming pared 1 base from V and 2 bases from J, leaving 8 bases between. In germline, CDR1 is LNHDA, CDR2 SQIVND (reference sequence). The CDR3 region is CASSIGNLNTEAFF. The CDR3 DNA follows: TGTGCCAGTAGTATAGGCAACTTAAACACTGAAGCTTTCTTT.

The chain recombines TRBV5-8 with TRBJ1-5; perhaps TRBD1 as D (5 bases). Trimming took 4 bases from V and 2 from J, leaving 16 bases between them. The CDR3 spans 16 residues. Germline V gene sequence: CDR1 SGHTS, CDR2 YDEGEE. CDR3 sequence: CASSRGLLGGNQPQHF. The CDR3 DNA sequence: TGTGCCAGCAGCCGGGGACTCCTGGGAGGCAATCAGCCCCAGCATTTT.

The chain is built from TRBV27 and TRBJ2-3, with a possible D match to TRBD2 (6 bases). CDR1 and CDR2 from the germline V gene are MNHEY and SMNVEV (reference sequence). The CDR3 sequence is 14 residues long. The germline V and J ends were trimmed by 5 bases and 6 bases, with 15 bases remaining between them. The CDR3 loop is CASSAWRGIDTQYF. CDR3 in DNA: TGTGCCAGCAGTGCCTGGCGGGGAATTGATACGCAGTATTTT.